Following are 19 T cell receptor beta chains from one sample sequenced in a study of shared T cell receptors in the human thymus. The protocol was immunoSEQ multiplex PCR, while the TCRdb copy is restricted to in-frame clones and leaves out a portion. The data hold hundreds of thousands of clones, with approximately 90% observed a single time. These same records also appear under a second study, on human thymus T cells.

Sequencing was performed on thymocytes. The receptors were gathered from a boy younger than two with a congenital heart defect.

The sample holds one count of this clone. The gene calls are TRBV10-1 and TRBJ1-3, with TRBD1 identical over 7 bases. Germline V gives CDR1 WNHNN, CDR2 SYGVQD (reference sequence). The J segment lost 4 bases and the V segment lost 9 bases, leaving 6 bases of the junction unmatched. The CDR3 has 13 amino acids. The DNA of the CDR3 is TGCGCCAGGGGACAGTGGGCCGGAAACACCATATATTTT. Translation gives CARGQWAGNTIYF.

V is TRBV19 and J is TRBJ2-1; 12 bases line up with TRBD2. This CDR3 is 17 amino acids long. Germline V gene sequence: CDR1 LNHDA, CDR2 SQIVND (reference sequence). Trimming cost V 1 base and J 2 bases; bases outside gene matches: 3. The CDR3 loop is CASSIGASGRAYNEQFF. The CDR3 DNA follows: TGTGCCAGTAGTATAGGGGCTAGCGGGAGGGCCTACAATGAGCAGTTCTTC.

In regard to this clone: At one end, the junction sequence differs from germline, possibly due to a read error. The chain recombines TRBV4-3 with TRBJ2-1; TRBD2 matches 11 bases. This CDR3 comprises 17 residues. Per germline, CDR1 LGHNA and CDR2 YSLEER. CDR3 loop: CANSQATSGRFYNEQFF. The DNA for the CDR3 is TGCGCCAACAGCCAGGCTACTAGCGGGAGATTCTACAATGAGCAGTTCTTC.

This chain joins TRBV6-1 and TRBJ2-7, with unresolved D. Trimming removed 4 bases at V and 3 bases at J, with 19 bases between. Germline V lookup: CDR1 MNHNS, CDR2 SASEGT. The CDR3 is 16 residues long. CDR3 protein: CASSVGRRPPFYEQYF. DNA of the CDR3: TGTGCCAGCAGTGTTGGGCGACGGCCTCCCTTCTACGAGCAGTACTTC.

The chain is built from TRBV11-3 and TRBJ1-5, with 10 bases that match TRBD1. Germline V lookup: CDR1 SGHNT, CDR2 YENEEA. V lost 4 bases to trimming and J lost 4 bases; unmatched junction nucleotides: 10. The CDR3 runs to 17 residues. Here the CDR3 reads CASSSSGTGAANQPQHF. DNA for the CDR3: TGTGCCAGCAGCTCGTCCGGGACAGGGGCTGCGAATCAGCCCCAGCATTTT.

This clone was seen once. The V call is TRBV4-1, the J call TRBJ1-5, with a possible D match to TRBD1 (6 bases). The CDR3 has 17 amino acids. Trimming stripped 1 base from V and 3 bases from J, with 16 bases between. Germline CDR1 is MGHRA and CDR2 is YSYEKL. In nucleotides, the CDR3 is TGCGCCAGCAGCCAAGCCGGCCGGGGACACCCCAATCAGCCCCAGCATTTT. Encoded protein: CASSQAGRGHPNQPQHF.

CDR3 nucleotides: TGTGCCAGCAGTGAAGGGACTAGCGGGATCTTTGATACGCAGTATTTT. Amino acids: CASSEGTSGIFDTQYF. This chain connects TRBV2 to TRBJ2-3; TRBD2 aligns across 12 bases. The CDR3 totals 16 residues. Germline CDR1 reads SNHLY; CDR2 reads FYNNEI. V gave up 1 base and J gave up 6 bases; unmatched junction bases: 5.

This clone was seen only once. This chain links TRBV28 with TRBJ2-4, with 8 bases fitting TRBD2. The CDR3 extends over 16 amino acids. V shed 4 bases, J shed 3 bases, and the junction held 8 bases outside the gene matches. Germline V gives CDR1 MDHEN, CDR2 SYDVKM. The CDR3 DNA follows: TGTGCCAGCAGTTCATCAGCGGGAGTGAGCAAAAACATTCAGTACTTC. Protein: CASSSSAGVSKNIQYF.

This clone has just one count. The chain joins TRBV30 to TRBJ2-7, with 7 nucleotides matching TRBD2. The CDR3 totals 16 residues. V was clipped by 3 bases and J by 1 base; unmatched bases: 12. Looked up from germline, CDR1 is GTSNPN and CDR2 is SVGIG (reference sequence). CDR3 sequence (DNA): TGTGCCTGGAGGCCCCCCAGGAGCGGGATTTCCTACGAGCAGTACTTC. This translates into CAWRPPRSGISYEQYF.

V is TRBV5-4 and J is TRBJ1-1, with unresolved D. The CDR3 length is 14 residues. Trimming took 6 bases from V and 3 from J, leaving 15 bases between them. From germline, CDR1 is SGHNT and CDR2 YYREEE (reference sequence). CDR3 in DNA: TGTGCCAGCACCCCGGGGAGGTTAGACACTGAAGCTTTCTTT. Its protein product is CASTPGRLDTEAFF.

The genes are TRBV7-8 and TRBJ2-1; TRBD2 matches at 13 bases. This CDR3 comprises 17 residues. The germline gives CDR1 SGHVS, CDR2 FQNEAQ. V dropped 1 base and J dropped 8; count of bases not matched to a gene: 8. This chain's CDR3 is CASSLVRTSGRGYEQFF. The CDR3 bases are TGTGCCAGCAGCTTAGTCCGGACTAGCGGGAGAGGTTATGAGCAGTTCTTC.

The genes are TRBV28 and TRBJ2-2; D not certain. V gave up 1 base and J gave up 0 bases, with 9 bases separating them. Germline V gene data show CDR1 as MDHEN and CDR2 as SYDVKM. This CDR3 has 16 amino acids. CDR3 in amino acids: CASSLSWRANTGELFF. CDR3 sequence (DNA): TGTGCCAGCAGTTTATCGTGGAGAGCGAACACCGGGGAGCTGTTTTTT. Variable domain in full (rest from reference TRBV28 and TRBJ2-2): DVKVTQSSRYLVKRTGEKVFLECVQDMDHENMFWYRQDPGLGLRLIYFSYDVKMKEKGDIPEGYSVSREKKERFSLILESASTNQTSMYLCASSLSWRANTGELFFGEGSRLTVL.

V and J are TRBV12-1 and TRBJ2-7; the table's D call of TRBD2 was not tested on the DNA. TRBV12-1 represents a pseudogene. The CDR3 runs 11 residues. The CDR3 sequence is CASSPPHEQYF. The CDR3 DNA follows: TGTGCCAGCAGCCCCCCTCACGAGCAGTACTTC.

The J gene is TRBJ2-7, the V gene TRBV7-2, with TRBD2 matching 8 bases. V was clipped by 0 bases and J by 6 bases; unmatched bases: 10. Germline V gene lookup returns CDR1 SGHTA and CDR2 FQGNSA. CDR3 size: 16 residues. The CDR3 reads CASSLARGRPGAEQYF. CDR3 DNA: TGTGCCAGCAGCTTAGCGCGCGGGAGGCCCGGGGCCGAGCAGTACTTC.

This chain links TRBV5-4 with TRBJ2-2; TRBD2 matches 7 bases. Germline V CDR1 and CDR2: SGHNT, YYREEE (reference sequence). This CDR3 region has 16 residues. V dropped 1 base and J dropped 2; count of bases not matched to a gene: 5. The CDR3 sequence: CASSLMERGNTGELFF. The CDR3 DNA sequence: TGTGCCAGCAGCTTGATGGAGCGGGGTAACACCGGGGAGCTGTTTTTT.

The chain has TRBV27 and TRBJ2-3; D is perhaps TRBD1 (5 bases). Germline-derived CDR1 and CDR2 are MNHEY and SMNVEV (reference sequence). The CDR3 has 15 amino acids. Trimming removed 5 bases at V and 1 base at J, with 13 bases between. For the CDR3, the DNA is TGTGCCAGCAGTCCGCCGACAGAGGGCACAGATACGCAGTATTTT. Residues: CASSPPTEGTDTQYF.

The CDR3 region has the DNA TGTGCTAGTGGCTCTTCCCACTCATCACTAGCGGTCACGCAGTATTTT. This codes for CASGSSHSSLAVTQYF. The V call is TRBV12-5, the J call TRBJ2-3; TRBD2 matches at 8 bases. V shed 6 bases and J 9 bases; nucleotides not matched to a gene: 17. The CDR3 runs 16 residues. CDR1 is LGHNT, CDR2 FRNRAP, per germline.

The CDR3 bases are TGTGCCTGGAGGGGAGCGGGGGACGAGCAGTACTTC. Translating it yields CAWRGAGDEQYF. The chain couples TRBV30 to TRBJ2-7; 8 nucleotides align to TRBD2. With 3 bases clipped from V and 5 bases from J, the junction kept 3 bases outside the gene matches. There are 12 residues in the CDR3. CDR1 is GTSNPN and CDR2 is SVGIG in the germline V gene (reference sequence).

The gene calls are TRBV10-2 and TRBJ2-5; 7 bases line up with TRBD1. The CDR3 runs 14 residues. V lost 6 bases to trimming and J lost 5 bases; unmatched junction nucleotides: 9. CDR1 is WSHSY and CDR2 is SAAADI in the germline V gene. CDR3 protein: CASSGRGKMETQYF. For the CDR3, the DNA is TGCGCCAGCAGCGGCAGGGGGAAAATGGAGACCCAGTACTTC.